These T cell receptor beta chains were read from a single sample in a study of OX40 agonist ivuxolimab in advanced cancers. Sequencing used immunoSEQ multiplex PCR; TCRdb keeps in-frame clones, though not all of them. The sample shows about 51,000 clones, 80% to 85% of them seen only once. Here the sequenced sample was CD4+ or CD8+ T cells sorted from blood, taken in a trial of the OX40 agonist ivuxolimab. The source of these receptors is an adult with an advanced solid tumor such as melanoma, head and neck, liver or kidney cancer. The CDR3 runs from the conserved cysteine through the conserved F or W. Fields, in order: CDR3 length, J gene, D gene, V gene, clone size, CDR3 DNA, CDR3 protein. D genes are given only for firm matches. Only some rows state a clone size, as once, few, many or a class for expanded clones.

>17|TRBJ1-3|.|TRBV4-1|.
TGCGCCAGCAGCCAAGATGGGGACAAACACTCTGGAAACACCATATATTTT
CASSQDGDKHSGNTIYF
>17|TRBJ1-2|TRBD1|TRBV5-1|few
TGCGCCAGCAGCTTCGCCGGGACAGGGGGCCCCCTGGGTGGCTACACCTTC
CASSFAGTGGPLGGYTF
>14|TRBJ1-5|.|TRBV6-5|.
TGTGCCAGCAGTGGCAGGTCGGGCAATCAGCCCCAGCATTTT
CASSGRSGNQPQHF
>14|TRBJ1-1|TRBD1|TRBV5-1|.
TGCGCCAGCAGGGAAGGACAGGCGAACACTGAAGCTTTCTTT
CASREGQANTEAFF
>15|TRBJ1-2|.|TRBV9|.
TGTGCCAGCAGCCCGGCTCCGGGGCCAACCTATGGCTACACCTTC
CASSPAPGPTYGYTF
>13|TRBJ2-3|TRBD2|TRBV27|.
TGTGCCAGCAGCCTAGATGTCGGGACTAGCCCGTATTTT
CASSLDVGTSPYF
>15|TRBJ2-5|TRBD2|TRBV2|.
TGTGCCAGCAGTGACAGCGGGGGGTTCCAAGAGACCCAGTACTTC
CASSDSGGFQETQYF
>18|TRBJ1-3|TRBD1|TRBV5-1|.
TGCGCCAGCAGCTCAACCCCGGGACAGGGGAGCTCTGGAAACACCATATATTTT
CASSSTPGQGSSGNTIYF
>14|TRBJ1-2|.|TRBV4-2|.
TGTGCCAGCAGCCAAGTCGATTCCGAGGGTGGCTACACCTTC
CASSQVDSEGGYTF
>13|TRBJ2-2|.|TRBV18|.
TGTGCCAGCTCTCCCGATAACACCGGGGAGCTGTTTTTT
CASSPDNTGELFF
>14|TRBJ2-1|.|TRBV6-6|once
TGTGCCAGCAGTTACTCGACTTCCCCCGGTGAGCAGTTCTTC
CASSYSTSPGEQFF
>11|TRBJ1-2|.|TRBV20-1|.
TGCAGTGCTAGTCTGGGGGACGGCTACACCTTC
CSASLGDGYTF
>16|TRBJ2-3|.|TRBV5-8|.
TGTGCCAGCAGCACGGGACTTACGGGGGTCACAGATACGCAGTATTTT
CASSTGLTGVTDTQYF
>15|TRBJ2-3|.|TRBV27|.
TGTGCCAGCAGTTTGGGGCGGGGGCGAACAGATACGCAGTATTTT
CASSLGRGRTDTQYF
>12|TRBJ1-2|.|TRBV13|.
TGTGCCAGCAGCTTAAGCCGGTATGGCTACACCTTC
CASSLSRYGYTF
>14|TRBJ1-1|.|TRBV11-2|few
TGTGCCAGCAGCTTAGTTGGTCCGAACACTGAAGCTTTCTTT
CASSLVGPNTEAFF
>16|TRBJ2-2|TRBD2|TRBV2|.
TGTGCCAGCAGGTCCGGGACTAGCGGGGGGTTCGGGGAGCTGTTTTTT
CASRSGTSGGFGELFF
>14|TRBJ2-2|.|TRBV6-6|.
TGTGCCAGCACGCCGGGGGACGGCACCGGGGAGCTGTTTTTT
CASTPGDGTGELFF